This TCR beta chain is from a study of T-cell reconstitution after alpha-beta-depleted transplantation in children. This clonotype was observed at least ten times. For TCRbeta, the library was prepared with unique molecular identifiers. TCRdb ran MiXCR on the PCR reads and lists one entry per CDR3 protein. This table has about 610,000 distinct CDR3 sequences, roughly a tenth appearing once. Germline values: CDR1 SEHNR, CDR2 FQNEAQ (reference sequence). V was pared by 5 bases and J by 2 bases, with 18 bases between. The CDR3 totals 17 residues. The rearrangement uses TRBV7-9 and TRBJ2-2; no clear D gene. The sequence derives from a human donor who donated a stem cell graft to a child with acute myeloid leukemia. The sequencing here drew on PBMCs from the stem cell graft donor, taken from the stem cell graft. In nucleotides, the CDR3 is TGTGCCAGCAGCAAATCACCGGCCCTCGGAAACACCGGGGAGCTGTTTTTT. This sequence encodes CASSKSPALGNTGELFF.